Following are 20 T cell receptor beta chains from one sample sequenced in a study of monozygotic twins with inflammatory bowel disease. TCRdb reprocessed the 5' RACE reads and stores each CDR3 protein as one record, lacking DNA. This table holds around 370,000 distinct CDR3 sequences. Source material: blood. The receptors here all came from a human donor with ulcerative colitis or Crohn's disease, or a healthy co-twin of an affected twin (not recorded which).

The chain uses TRBV11-1 and TRBJ2-1; TCRdb's D call of TRBD2 is untestable without DNA. Germline values: CDR1 SGHAT, CDR2 FQDESV (reference sequence). There are 17 residues in the CDR3. CDR3 sequence reads: CASSITSGGAGYNEQFF.

V is TRBV3-1 and J is TRBJ1-5; TCRdb reports TRBD1, a call that lacks DNA to check it against. Germline V gene lookup returns CDR1 LGHDT and CDR2 YNNKEL (reference sequence). This CDR3 has 15 residues. The CDR3 loop reads CASSQDSGPDQPQHF.

The chain recombines TRBV20-1 with TRBJ2-3; no DNA is available, so the TRBD1 call from TCRdb remains unchecked. The CDR3 spans 14 residues. Per the germline V gene, CDR1 is DFQATT and CDR2 is SNEGSKA (reference sequence). This CDR3 reads CSLGAPGSTDTQYF.

The V and J genes are TRBV4-1 and TRBJ1-2; checking the TCRdb D call of TRBD1 is not possible without DNA. The germline CDR1 and CDR2 sequences are MGHRA and YSYEKL. This CDR3 is built from 14 residues. The CDR3 here is CASSQEPGNYGYTF.

J is TRBJ2-7 and V is TRBV10-3. Germline V gives CDR1 ENHRY, CDR2 SYGVKD. CDR3 length equals 15 residues. The CDR3: CAISESIRGLYEQYF.

The chain's CDR3 is CASSLLGTSGQETQYF. V gene TRBV7-2 combines with J gene TRBJ2-5; absent DNA, TCRdb's TRBD2 call cannot be checked. The CDR3 has 16 residues. Germline V CDR1 and CDR2: SGHTA, FQGNSA.

The V and J genes are TRBV7-8 and TRBJ1-1. This CDR3 contains 17 residues. The germline V gene encodes CDR1 SGHVS and CDR2 FQNEAQ. The CDR3 loop is CATHPTSSGLPHTEAFF.

The chain is built from TRBV6-1 and TRBJ2-1; TCRdb indicates TRBD1, and absent DNA this call remains unverified. The CDR3 runs 14 residues. CDR1 and CDR2 from the germline V gene are MNHNS and SASEGT. The CDR3 loop reads CASRAGTGTNEQFF.

The J gene is TRBJ1-1, the V gene TRBV20-1; TCRdb lists TRBD1, though no DNA is available to test this call. CDR3 length: 11 amino acids. Germline V gene lookup returns CDR1 DFQATT and CDR2 SNEGSKA (reference sequence). The CDR3 is CSAMSGTEAFF.

The chain links TRBV7-6 to TRBJ2-7. Germline lookup yields CDR1 SGHVS and CDR2 FNYEAQ. This CDR3 region has 11 residues. CDR3 sequence: CASSDHYEQYF.

The chain combines TRBV20-1 with TRBJ1-2; TCRdb's D call, TRBD1, is unchecked because there is no DNA. The CDR3 contains 15 residues. CDR1 DFQATT and CDR2 SNEGSKA come from the germline V gene (reference sequence). The CDR3 is CSARFPGFTNYGYTF.

This chain links TRBV7-2 with TRBJ2-2. The germline CDR1 and CDR2 sequences are SGHTA and FQGNSA. The CDR3 totals 13 residues. CDR3 in amino acids: CASSSGLTGELFF. Variable domain in full (rest from reference TRBV7-2 and TRBJ2-2): GAGVSQSPSNKVTEKGKDVELRCDPISGHTALYWYRQSLGQGLEFLIYFQGNSAPDKSGLPSDRFSAERTGGSVSTLTIQRTQQEDSAVYLCASSSGLTGELFFGEGSRLTVL.

The CDR3: CASSPELVGGYTF. The genes are TRBV5-1 and TRBJ1-2. This CDR3 contains 13 residues. The germline V gene encodes CDR1 SGHRS and CDR2 YFSETQ.

CDR3 sequence reads: CASSSLVGRDSGNTIYF. V and J are TRBV18 and TRBJ1-3; with no DNA, the TCRdb D assignment of TRBD1 cannot be verified. The germline V gene encodes CDR1 KGHSH and CDR2 LQKENI. This CDR3 is 17 amino acids long.

The gene calls are TRBV10-3 and TRBJ2-7; checking the TCRdb D call of TRBD1 is not possible without DNA. The CDR3 is 14 amino acids. Germline assignment: CDR1 ENHRY and CDR2 SYGVKD. The CDR3 sequence is CAISDRQGAYEQYF.

This chain joins TRBV5-1 and TRBJ2-3. CDR3 length equals 14 residues. The germline V gene has CDR1 SGHRS and CDR2 YFSETQ. The CDR3: CASSLGSSGDTQYF.

The CDR3 loop is CASSYSRDNREAFF. The chain combines TRBV6-5 with TRBJ1-1. Germline V gives CDR1 MNHEY, CDR2 SVGAGI. CDR3 length equals 14 residues.

The chain recombines TRBV5-4 with TRBJ2-3; TCRdb gives TRBD2 as the D gene, but with no DNA this cannot be confirmed. The CDR3 covers 17 residues. Germline lookup yields CDR1 SGHNT and CDR2 YYREEE (reference sequence). The CDR3 loop reads CASSFGSLAGVIDTQYF.

V usage is TRBV18 and J usage is TRBJ2-5. Germline CDR1 is KGHSH and CDR2 is LQKENI. The CDR3 loop spans 14 amino acids. CDR3 sequence reads: CASSPADFQETQYF.

V and J are TRBV6-2 or TRBV6-3 and TRBJ2-1; TCRdb's D call, TRBD1, is unchecked because there is no DNA. Germline V gene sequence: CDR1 MNHEY, CDR2 SVGEGT. The CDR3 totals 16 residues. CDR3 sequence reads: CASSYSKGAGNNEQFF.